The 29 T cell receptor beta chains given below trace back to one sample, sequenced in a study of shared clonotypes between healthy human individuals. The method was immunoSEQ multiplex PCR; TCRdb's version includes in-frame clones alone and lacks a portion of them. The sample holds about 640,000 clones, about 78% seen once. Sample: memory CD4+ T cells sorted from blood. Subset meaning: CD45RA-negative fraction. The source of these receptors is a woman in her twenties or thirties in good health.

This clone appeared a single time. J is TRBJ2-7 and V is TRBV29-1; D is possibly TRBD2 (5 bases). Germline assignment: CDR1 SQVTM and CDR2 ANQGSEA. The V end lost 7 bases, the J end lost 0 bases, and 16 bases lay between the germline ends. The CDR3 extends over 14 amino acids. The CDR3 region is CSASIEGYSYEQYF. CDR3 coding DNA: TGCAGCGCCTCTATCGAGGGCTACTCCTACGAGCAGTACTTC.

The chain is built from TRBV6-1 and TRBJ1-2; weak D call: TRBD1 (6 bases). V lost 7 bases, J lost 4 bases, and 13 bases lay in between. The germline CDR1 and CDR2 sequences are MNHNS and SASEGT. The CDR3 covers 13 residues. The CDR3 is CASIKQGSYGYTF. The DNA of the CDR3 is TGTGCCAGCATCAAACAGGGTAGCTATGGCTACACCTTC.

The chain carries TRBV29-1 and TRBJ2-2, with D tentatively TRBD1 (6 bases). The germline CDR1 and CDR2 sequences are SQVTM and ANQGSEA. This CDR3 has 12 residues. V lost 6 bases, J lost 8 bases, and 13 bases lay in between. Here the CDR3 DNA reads TGCAGCGTGGATGGACAGACTGGGGAGCTGTTTTTT. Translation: CSVDGQTGELFF.

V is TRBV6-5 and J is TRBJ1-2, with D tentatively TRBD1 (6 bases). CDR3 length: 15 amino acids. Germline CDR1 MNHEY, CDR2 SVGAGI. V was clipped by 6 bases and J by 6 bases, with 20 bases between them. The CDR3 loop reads CASRPTRGLANGYTF. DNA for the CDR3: TGTGCCAGCAGGCCTACTCGGGGGCTGGCGAATGGCTACACCTTC.

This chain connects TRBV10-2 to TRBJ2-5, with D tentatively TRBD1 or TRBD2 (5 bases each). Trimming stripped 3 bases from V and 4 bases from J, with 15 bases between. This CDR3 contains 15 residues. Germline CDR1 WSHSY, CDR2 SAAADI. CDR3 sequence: CASSDLRTGGETQYF. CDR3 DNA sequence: TGCGCCAGCAGTGATCTCCGGACTGGGGGAGAGACCCAGTACTTC.

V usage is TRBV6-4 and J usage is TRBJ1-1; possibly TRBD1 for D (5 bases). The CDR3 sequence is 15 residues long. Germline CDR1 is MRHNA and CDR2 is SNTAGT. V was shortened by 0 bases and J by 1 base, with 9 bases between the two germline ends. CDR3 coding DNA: TGTGCCAGCAGTGACTCGACCAGGGCGAACACTGAAGCTTTCTTT. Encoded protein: CASSDSTRANTEAFF.

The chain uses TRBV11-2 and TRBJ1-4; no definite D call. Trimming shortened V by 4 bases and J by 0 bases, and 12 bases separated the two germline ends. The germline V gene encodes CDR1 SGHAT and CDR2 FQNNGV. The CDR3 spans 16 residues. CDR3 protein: CASSSHRVSTNEKLFF. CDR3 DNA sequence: TGTGCCAGCAGCTCCCATCGGGTGTCAACTAATGAAAAACTGTTTTTT.

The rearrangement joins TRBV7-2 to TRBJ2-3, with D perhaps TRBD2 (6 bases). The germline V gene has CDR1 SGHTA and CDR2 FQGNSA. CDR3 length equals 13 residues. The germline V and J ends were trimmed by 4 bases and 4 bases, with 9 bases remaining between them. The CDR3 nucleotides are TGTGCCAGCAGCTCGGACTACCCAGATACGCAGTATTTT. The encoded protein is CASSSDYPDTQYF. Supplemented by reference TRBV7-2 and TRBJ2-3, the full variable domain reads GAGVSQSPSNKVTEKGKDVELRCDPISGHTALYWYRQSLGQGLEFLIYFQGNSAPDKSGLPSDRFSAERTGGSVSTLTIQRTQQEDSAVYLCASSSDYPDTQYFGPGTRLTVL.

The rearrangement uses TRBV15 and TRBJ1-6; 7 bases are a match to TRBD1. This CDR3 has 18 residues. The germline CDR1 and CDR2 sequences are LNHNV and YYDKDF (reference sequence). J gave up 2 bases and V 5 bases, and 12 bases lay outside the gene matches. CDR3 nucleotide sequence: TGTGCCACCAGCCGCAGGACAGGAGCACGAGCCTATAATTCACCCCTCCACTTT. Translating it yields CATSRRTGARAYNSPLHF. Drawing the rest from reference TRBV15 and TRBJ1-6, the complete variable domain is DAMVIQNPRYQVTQFGKPVTLSCSQTLNHNVMYWYQQKSSQAPKLLFHYYDKDFNNEADTPDNFQSRRPNTSFCFLDIRSPGLGDTAMYLCATSRRTGARAYNSPLHFGNGTRLTVT.

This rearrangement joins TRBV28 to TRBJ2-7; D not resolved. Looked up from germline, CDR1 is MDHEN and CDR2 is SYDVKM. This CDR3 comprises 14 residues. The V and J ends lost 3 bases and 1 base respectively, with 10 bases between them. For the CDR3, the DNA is TGTGCCAGCAGTTTGGGCCTAGTTTCCTACGAGCAGTACTTC. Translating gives CASSLGLVSYEQYF.

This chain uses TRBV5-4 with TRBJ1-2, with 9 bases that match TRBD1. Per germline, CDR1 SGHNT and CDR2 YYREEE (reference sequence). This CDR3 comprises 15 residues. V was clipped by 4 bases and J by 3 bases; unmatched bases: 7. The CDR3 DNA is TGTGCCAGCAGCGCCAGACAGGGGGTGTACTATGGCTACACCTTC. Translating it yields CASSARQGVYYGYTF.

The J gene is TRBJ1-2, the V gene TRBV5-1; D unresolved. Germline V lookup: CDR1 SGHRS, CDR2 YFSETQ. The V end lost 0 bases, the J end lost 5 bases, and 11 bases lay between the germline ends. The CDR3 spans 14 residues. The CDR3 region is CASSLAGSTYGYTF. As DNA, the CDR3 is TGCGCCAGCAGCTTGGCCGGTTCGACGTATGGCTACACCTTC.

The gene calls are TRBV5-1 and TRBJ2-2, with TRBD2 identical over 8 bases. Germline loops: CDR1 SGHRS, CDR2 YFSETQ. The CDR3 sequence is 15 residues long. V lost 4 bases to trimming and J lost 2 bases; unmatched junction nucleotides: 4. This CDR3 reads CASSPGGLNTGELFF. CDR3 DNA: TGCGCCAGCAGCCCGGGGGGGCTAAACACCGGGGAGCTGTTTTTT.

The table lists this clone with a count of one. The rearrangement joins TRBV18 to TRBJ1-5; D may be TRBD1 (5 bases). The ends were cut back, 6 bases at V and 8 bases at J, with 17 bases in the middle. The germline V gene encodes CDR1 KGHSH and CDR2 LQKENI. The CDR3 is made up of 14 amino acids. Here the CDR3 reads CASSPDSGQEPQHF. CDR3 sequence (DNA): TGTGCCAGCTCTCCTGACTCGGGGCAAGAGCCCCAGCATTTT.

CDR3 loop: CASSLAKARQGLNTGELFF. CDR3 bases: TGCGCCAGCAGCTTGGCCAAAGCGAGGCAGGGCCTGAACACCGGGGAGCTGTTTTTT. The rearrangement links TRBV5-1 to TRBJ2-2, with D possibly being TRBD1 (5 bases). The CDR3 spans 19 residues. The V gene lost 0 bases and the J gene lost 1 base, with 19 bases spanning the gap. Germline assignment: CDR1 SGHRS and CDR2 YFSETQ.

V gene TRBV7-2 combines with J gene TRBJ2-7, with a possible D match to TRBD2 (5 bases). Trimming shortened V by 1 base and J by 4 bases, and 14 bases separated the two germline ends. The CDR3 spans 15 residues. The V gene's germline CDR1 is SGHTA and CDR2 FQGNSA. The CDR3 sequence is CASSLEAVSVYEQYF. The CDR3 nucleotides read TGTGCCAGCAGCTTAGAGGCGGTTAGCGTATACGAGCAGTACTTC.

The CDR3 DNA reads as TGCGCCAGCAGTGGGTCGGGGGGCCGGGAGCAGTTCTTC. Residues: CASSGSGGREQFF. This sequence joins TRBV10-2 and TRBJ2-1; possibly TRBD2 for D (7 bases). This CDR3 has 13 residues. Germline assignment: CDR1 WSHSY and CDR2 SAAADI. Between the trimmed V and J ends, which lost 4 bases and 10 bases, there was a span of 14 bases.

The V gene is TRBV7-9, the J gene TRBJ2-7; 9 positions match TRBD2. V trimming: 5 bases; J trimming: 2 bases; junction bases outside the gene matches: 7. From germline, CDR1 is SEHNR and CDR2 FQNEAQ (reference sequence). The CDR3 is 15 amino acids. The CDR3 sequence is CASSAQTSGTYEQYF. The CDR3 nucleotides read TGTGCCAGCAGCGCCCAGACTAGCGGAACCTACGAGCAGTACTTC. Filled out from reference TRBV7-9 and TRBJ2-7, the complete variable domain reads DTGVSQNPRHKITKRGQNVTFRCDPISEHNRLYWYRQTLGQGPEFLTYFQNEAQLEKSRLLSDRFSAERPKGSFSTLEIQRTEQGDSAMYLCASSAQTSGTYEQYFGPGTRLTVT.

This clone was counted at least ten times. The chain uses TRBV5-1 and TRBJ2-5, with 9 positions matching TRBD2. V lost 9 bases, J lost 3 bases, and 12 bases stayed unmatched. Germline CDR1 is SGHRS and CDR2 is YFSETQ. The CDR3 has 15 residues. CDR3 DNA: TGCGCCACCCGCTTGGGGGGACTAGCAGAAGAGACCCAGTACTTC. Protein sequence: CATRLGGLAEETQYF.

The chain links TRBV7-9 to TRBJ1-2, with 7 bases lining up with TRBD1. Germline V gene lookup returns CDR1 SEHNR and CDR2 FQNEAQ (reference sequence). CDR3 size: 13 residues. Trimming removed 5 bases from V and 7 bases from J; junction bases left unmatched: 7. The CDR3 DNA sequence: TGTGCCAGCAGCCCAGGACAGGCCCGTGGCTACACCTTC. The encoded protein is CASSPGQARGYTF.

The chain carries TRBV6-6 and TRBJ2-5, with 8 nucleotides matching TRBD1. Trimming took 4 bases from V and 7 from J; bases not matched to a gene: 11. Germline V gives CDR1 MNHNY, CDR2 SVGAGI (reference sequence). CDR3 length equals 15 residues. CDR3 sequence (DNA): TGTGCCAGCAGTTTACAGGGGGTCGACCAGGGGACCCAGTACTTC. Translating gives CASSLQGVDQGTQYF.

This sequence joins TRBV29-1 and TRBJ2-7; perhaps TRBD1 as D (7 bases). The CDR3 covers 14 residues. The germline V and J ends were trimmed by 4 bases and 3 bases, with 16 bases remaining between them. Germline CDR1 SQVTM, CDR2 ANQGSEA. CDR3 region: CSVAPQGTFYEQYF. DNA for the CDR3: TGCAGCGTTGCCCCACAGGGGACTTTCTACGAGCAGTACTTC.

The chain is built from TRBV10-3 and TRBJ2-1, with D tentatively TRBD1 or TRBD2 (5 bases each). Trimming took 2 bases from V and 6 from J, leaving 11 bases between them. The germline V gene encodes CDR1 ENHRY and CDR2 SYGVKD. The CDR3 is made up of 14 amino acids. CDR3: CAISEQPGGNEQFF. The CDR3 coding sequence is TGTGCCATCAGTGAGCAGCCTGGGGGCAATGAGCAGTTCTTC.

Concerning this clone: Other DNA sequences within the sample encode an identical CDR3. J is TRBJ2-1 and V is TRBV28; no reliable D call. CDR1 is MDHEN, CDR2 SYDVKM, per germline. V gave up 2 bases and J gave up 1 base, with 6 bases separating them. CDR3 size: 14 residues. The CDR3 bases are TGTGCCAGCAGTTTAGGCGGTTCCTACAATGAGCAGTTCTTC. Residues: CASSLGGSYNEQFF.

CDR3 bases: TGTGCCAGCAGTGTGGGGCCCCCCCGGTCCTACGAGCAGTACTTC. Protein: CASSVGPPRSYEQYF. This sequence joins TRBV2 and TRBJ2-7, with D maybe TRBD1 (5 bases). This CDR3 comprises 15 residues. Germline V gene sequence: CDR1 SNHLY, CDR2 FYNNEI. The V end lost 4 bases, the J end lost 1 base, and 14 bases lay between the germline ends.

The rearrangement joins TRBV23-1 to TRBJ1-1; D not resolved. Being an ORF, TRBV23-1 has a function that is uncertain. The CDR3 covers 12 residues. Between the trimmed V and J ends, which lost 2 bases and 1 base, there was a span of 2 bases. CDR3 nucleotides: TGCGCCAGCAGTCAAAGGAACACTGAAGCTTTCTTT. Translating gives CASSQRNTEAFF.

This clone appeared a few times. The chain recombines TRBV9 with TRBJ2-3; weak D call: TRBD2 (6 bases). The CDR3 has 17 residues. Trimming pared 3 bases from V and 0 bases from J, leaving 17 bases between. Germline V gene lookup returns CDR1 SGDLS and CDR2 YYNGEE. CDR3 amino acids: CASSAPSAFGSTDTQYF. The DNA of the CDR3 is TGTGCCAGCAGCGCCCCTAGCGCATTCGGGAGCACAGATACGCAGTATTTT. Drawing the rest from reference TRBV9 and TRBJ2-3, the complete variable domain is DSGVTQTPKHLITATGQRVTLRCSPRSGDLSVYWYQQSLDQGLQFLIQYYNGEERAKGNILERFSAQQFPDLHSELNLSSLELGDSALYFCASSAPSAFGSTDTQYFGPGTRLTVL.

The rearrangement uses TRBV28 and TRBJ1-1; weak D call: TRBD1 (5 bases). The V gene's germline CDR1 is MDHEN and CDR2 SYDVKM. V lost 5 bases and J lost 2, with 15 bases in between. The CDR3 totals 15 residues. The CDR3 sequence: CASSPLGRTNTEAFF. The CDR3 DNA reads TGTGCCAGCAGTCCACTGGGACGGACTAACACTGAAGCTTTCTTT.

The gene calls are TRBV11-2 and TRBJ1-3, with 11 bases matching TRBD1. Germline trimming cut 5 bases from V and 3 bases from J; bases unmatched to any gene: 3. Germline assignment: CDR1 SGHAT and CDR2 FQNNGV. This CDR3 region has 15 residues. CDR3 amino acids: CASSMDRGLGNTIYF. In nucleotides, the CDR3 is TGTGCCAGCAGCATGGACAGGGGGCTTGGAAACACCATATATTTT.